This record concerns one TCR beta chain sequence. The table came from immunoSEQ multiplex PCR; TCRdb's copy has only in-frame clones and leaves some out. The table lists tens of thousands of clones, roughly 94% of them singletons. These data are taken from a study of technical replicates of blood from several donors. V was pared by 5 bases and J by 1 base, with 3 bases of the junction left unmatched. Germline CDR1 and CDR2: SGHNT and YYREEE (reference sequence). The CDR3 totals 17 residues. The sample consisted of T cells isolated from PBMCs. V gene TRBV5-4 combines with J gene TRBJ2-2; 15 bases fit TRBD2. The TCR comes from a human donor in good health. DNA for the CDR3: TGTGCCAGCAGTTCGGGACTAGCGGGAGGGAACACCGGGGAGCTGTTTTTT. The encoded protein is CASSSGLAGGNTGELFF.